This TCR beta chain was profiled in a study of identical twins. TCRdb fed the 5' RACE reads into MiXCR, producing one record per CDR3 protein. Of 400,000 to 550,000 distinct CDR3 sequences in the sample, around 24% were seen once. Every one of the donors was a healthy Caucasian. Germline CDR1 and CDR2: SGDLS and YYNGEE. The CDR3 runs 15 residues. V was pared by 0 bases and J by 2 bases, with 10 bases between. These data were also filed under a second study, of T cells expressing NK-cell markers. That work adds: The study drew TCR beta repertoires from sorted CD3+CD56+NKG2C+, CD3+CD56+NKG2C- and CD3+CD56-NKG2C+ T cells.

The rearrangement uses TRBV9 and TRBJ2-3, with D hard to call. Source material: CD4+ T cells sorted from blood. The TCR comes from a woman aged 18 to 35 in good health. Written as DNA, the CDR3 is TGTGCCAGCAGCGTAGCTCCGGCTACCACAGATACGCAGTATTTT. Its translation: CASSVAPATTDTQYF.